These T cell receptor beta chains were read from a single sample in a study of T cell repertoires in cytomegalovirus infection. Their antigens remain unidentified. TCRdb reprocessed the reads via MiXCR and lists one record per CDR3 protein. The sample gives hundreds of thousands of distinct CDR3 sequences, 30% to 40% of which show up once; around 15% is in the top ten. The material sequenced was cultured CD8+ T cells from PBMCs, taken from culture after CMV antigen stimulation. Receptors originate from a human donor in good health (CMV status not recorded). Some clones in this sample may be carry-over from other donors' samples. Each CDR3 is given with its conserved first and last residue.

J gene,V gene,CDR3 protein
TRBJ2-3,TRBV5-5,CASSLALAGAAADTQYF
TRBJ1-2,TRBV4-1,CASSQDGARGLDGYTF
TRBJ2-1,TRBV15,CATSRVGLVDRHNEQFF
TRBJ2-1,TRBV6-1,CASKTGNNEQFF
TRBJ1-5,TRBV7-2,CASSPGAQSQHF
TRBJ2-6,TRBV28,CASSSVRRQRSSGANVLTF
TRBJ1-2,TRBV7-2,CASSVTHIEVNGYTF
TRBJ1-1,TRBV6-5,CASSYLKTGGTEAFF
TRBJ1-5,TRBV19,CASSPPPTGLNQPQHF
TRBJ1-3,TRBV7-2,CASSFYTGSGNTIYF
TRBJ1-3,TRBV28,CASSKRFSSGNTIYF
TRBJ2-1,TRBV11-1,CASSLARTAHNEQFF
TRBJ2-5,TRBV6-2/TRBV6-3,CASSYSPEGKLETQYF
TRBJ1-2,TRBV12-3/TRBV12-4,CASSLTVKGGYTF
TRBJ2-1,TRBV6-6,CASSYRGGQGRYNEQFF
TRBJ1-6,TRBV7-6,CASSLRDSSYNSPLHF
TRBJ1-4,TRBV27,CASGLSRDEKLFF
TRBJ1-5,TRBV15,CATSRISAQPQHF
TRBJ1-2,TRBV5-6,CASSLDRDIYGYTF
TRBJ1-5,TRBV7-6,CASSLWSGGNQPQHF
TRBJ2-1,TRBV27,CASLAGSSYNEQFF
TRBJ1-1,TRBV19,CASTPRDRGGTEAFF
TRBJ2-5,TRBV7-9,CASRPTGGRETQYF
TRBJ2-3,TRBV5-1,CASSLVRPGSLTDTQYF
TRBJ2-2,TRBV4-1,CASSSDPGELFF
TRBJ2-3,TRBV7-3,CASSILAGGTDTQYF
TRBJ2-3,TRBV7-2,CASSLTQGWTIDTQYF
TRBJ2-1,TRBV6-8,CASSPPGGPQSYNEQFF
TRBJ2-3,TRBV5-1,CASSLEGQGNTDTQYF
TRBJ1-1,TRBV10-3,CAISESGNTEAFF
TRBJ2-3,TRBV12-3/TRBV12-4,CASSSSSTGGRNTQYF
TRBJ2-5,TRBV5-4,CASSYDLSGGRETQYF
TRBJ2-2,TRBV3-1,CASHSGLAGTGELFF
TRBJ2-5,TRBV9,CASSRGGGGLQETQYF
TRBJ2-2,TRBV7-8,CASSFPSGEPNTGELFF